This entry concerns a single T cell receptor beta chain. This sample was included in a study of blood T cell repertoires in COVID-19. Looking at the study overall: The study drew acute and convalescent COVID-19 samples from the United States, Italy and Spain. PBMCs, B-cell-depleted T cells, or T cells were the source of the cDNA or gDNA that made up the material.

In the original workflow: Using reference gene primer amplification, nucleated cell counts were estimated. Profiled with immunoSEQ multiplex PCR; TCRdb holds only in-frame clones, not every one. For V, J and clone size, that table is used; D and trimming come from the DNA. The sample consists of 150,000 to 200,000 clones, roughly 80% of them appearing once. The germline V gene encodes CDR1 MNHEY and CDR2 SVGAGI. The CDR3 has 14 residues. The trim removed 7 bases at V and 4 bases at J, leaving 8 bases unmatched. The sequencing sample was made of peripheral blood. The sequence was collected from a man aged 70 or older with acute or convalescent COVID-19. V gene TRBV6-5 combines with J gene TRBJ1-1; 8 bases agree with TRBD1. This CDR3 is CASKLTGVRTEAFF. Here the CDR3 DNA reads TGTGCCAGCAAACTGACAGGGGTCCGCACTGAAGCTTTCTTT.